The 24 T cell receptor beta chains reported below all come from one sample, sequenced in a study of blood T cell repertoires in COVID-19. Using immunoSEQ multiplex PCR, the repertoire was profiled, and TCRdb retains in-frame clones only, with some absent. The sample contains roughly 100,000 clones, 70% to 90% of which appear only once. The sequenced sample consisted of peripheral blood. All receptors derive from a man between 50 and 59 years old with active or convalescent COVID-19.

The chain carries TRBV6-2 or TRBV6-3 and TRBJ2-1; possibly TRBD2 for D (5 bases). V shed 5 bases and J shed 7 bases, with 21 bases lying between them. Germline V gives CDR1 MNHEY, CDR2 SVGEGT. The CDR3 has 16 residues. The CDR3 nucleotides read TGTGCCAGCAGTAAGAGGGCAGCAGCAGCGCAGAATGAGCAGTTCTTC. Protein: CASSKRAAAAQNEQFF.

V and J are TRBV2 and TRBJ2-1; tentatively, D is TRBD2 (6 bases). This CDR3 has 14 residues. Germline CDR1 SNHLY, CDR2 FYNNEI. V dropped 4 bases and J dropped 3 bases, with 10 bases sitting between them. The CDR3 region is CASSGLEIYNEQFF. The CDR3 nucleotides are TGTGCCAGCAGTGGACTAGAAATCTACAATGAGCAGTTCTTC.

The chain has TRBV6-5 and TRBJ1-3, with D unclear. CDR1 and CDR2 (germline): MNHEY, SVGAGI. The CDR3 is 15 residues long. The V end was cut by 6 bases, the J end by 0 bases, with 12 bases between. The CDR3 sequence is CASSYGYSSGNTIYF. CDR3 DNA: TGTGCCAGCAGCTACGGTTACAGCTCTGGAAACACCATATATTTT.

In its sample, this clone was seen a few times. The DNA of the CDR3 is TGTGCCAGCAGTACGCAGGGCACTGAAGCTTTCTTT. Amino acid sequence: CASSTQGTEAFF. V and J are TRBV27 and TRBJ1-1, with D possibly TRBD1 on 5 matching bases. The CDR3 has 12 amino acids. Between the trimmed V and J ends, which lost 5 bases and 4 bases, there was a span of 8 bases. Germline CDR1 reads MNHEY; CDR2 reads SMNVEV (reference sequence).

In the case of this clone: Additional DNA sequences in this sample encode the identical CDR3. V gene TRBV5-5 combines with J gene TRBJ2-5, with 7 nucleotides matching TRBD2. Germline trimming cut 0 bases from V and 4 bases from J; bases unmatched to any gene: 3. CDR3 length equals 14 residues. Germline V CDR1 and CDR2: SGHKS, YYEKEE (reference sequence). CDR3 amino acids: CASSLGTGGETQYF. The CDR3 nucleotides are TGTGCCAGCAGCTTGGGAACGGGGGGAGAGACCCAGTACTTC.

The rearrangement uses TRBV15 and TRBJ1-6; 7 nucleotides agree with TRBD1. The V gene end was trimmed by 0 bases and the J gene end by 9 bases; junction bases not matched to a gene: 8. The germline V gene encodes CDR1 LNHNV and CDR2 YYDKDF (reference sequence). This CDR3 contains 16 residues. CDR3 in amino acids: CATSRETTGVGSPLHF. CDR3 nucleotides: TGTGCCACCAGCAGAGAAACTACAGGGGTAGGTTCACCCCTCCACTTT.

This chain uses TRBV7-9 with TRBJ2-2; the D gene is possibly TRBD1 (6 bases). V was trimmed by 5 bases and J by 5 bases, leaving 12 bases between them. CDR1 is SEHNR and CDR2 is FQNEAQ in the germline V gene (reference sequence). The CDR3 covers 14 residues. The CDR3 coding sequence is TGTGCCAGCAGCCCTTTACAGGGTACCGGGGAGCTGTTTTTT. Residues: CASSPLQGTGELFF.

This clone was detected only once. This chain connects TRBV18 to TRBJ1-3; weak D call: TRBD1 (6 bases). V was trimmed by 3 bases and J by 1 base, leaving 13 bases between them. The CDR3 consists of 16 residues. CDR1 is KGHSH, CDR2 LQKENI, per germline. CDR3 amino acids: CASSPRTEGSGNTIYF. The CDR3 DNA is TGTGCCAGCTCACCTAGGACAGAGGGTTCTGGAAACACCATATATTTT.

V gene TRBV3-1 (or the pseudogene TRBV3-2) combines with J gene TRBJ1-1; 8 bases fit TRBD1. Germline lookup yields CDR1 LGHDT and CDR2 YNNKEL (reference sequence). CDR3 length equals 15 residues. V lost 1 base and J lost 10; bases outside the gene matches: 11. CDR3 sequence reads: CASSQGTGQGIVAFF. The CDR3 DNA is TGTGCCAGCAGCCAAGGTACAGGACAGGGAATTGTAGCTTTCTTT.

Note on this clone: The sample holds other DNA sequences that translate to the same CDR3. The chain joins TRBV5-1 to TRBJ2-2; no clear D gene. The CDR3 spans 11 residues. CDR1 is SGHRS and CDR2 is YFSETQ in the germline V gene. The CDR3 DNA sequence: TGCGCTAGCCGTGAGTCCGGGGAGCTGTTTTTT. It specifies CASRESGELFF.

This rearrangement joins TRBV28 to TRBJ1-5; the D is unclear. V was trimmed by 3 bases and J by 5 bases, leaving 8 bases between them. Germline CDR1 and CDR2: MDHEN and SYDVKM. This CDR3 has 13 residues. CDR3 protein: CASSLQEDQPQHF. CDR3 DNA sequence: TGTGCCAGCAGTTTGCAGGAGGATCAGCCCCAGCATTTT.

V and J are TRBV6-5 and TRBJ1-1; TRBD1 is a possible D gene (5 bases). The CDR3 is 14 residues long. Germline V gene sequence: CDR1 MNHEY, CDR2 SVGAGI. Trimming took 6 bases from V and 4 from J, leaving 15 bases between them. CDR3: CASRVQEASTEAFF. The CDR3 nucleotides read TGTGCCAGCAGGGTACAGGAAGCGAGCACTGAAGCTTTCTTT.

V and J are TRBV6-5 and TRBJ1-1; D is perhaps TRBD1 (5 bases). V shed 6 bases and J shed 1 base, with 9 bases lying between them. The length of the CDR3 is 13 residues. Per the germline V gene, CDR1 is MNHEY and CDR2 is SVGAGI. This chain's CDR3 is CASSFGQNTEAFF. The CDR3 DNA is TGTGCCAGCAGCTTTGGACAGAACACTGAAGCTTTCTTT.

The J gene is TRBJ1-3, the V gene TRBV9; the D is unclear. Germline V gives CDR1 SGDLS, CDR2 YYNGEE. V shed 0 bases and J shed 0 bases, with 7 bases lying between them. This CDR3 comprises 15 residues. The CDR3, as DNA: TGTGCCAGCAGCGTAGTCCAGGACTCTGGAAACACCATATATTTT. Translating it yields CASSVVQDSGNTIYF.

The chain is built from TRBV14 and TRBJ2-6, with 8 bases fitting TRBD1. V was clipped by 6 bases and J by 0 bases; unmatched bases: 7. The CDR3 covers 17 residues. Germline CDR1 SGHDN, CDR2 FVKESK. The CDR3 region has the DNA TGTGCCAGCAGACGGGACAGGCTTAGCTCTGGGGCCAACGTCCTGACTTTC. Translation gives CASRRDRLSSGANVLTF.

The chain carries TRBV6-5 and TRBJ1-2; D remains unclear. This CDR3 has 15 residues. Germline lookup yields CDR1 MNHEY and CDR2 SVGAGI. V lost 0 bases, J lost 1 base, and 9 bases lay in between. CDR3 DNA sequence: TGTGCCAGCAGTTACTCTACGGGGTTTAACTATGGCTACACCTTC. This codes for CASSYSTGFNYGYTF.

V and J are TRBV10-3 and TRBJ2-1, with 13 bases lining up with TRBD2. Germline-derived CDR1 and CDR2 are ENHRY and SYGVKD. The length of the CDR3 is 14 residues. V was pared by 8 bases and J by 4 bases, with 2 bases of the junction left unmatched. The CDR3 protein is CAIGLAGEYNEQFF. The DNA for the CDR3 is TGTGCCATCGGACTAGCGGGGGAATACAATGAGCAGTTCTTC.

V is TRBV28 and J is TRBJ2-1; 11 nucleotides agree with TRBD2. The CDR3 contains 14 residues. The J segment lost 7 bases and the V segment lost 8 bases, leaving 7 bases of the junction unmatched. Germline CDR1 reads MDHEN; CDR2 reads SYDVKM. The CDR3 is CASRRLAGKNEQFF. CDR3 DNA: TGTGCCAGCCGGAGACTAGCGGGGAAGAATGAGCAGTTCTTC.

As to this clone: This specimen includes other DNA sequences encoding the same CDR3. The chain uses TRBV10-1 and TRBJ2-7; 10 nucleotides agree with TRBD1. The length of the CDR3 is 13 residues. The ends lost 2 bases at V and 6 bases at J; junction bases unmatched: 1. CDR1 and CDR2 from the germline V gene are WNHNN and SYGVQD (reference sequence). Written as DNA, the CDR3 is TGCGCCAGCAGTGAGGGGGACAGGGGCGAGCAGTACTTC. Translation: CASSEGDRGEQYF.

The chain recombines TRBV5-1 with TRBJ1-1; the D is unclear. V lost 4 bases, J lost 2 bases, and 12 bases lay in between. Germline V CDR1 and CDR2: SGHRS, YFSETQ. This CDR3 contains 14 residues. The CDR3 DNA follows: TGCGCCAGCAGCCCTGACACCGTTAACACTGAAGCTTTCTTT. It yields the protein CASSPDTVNTEAFF.

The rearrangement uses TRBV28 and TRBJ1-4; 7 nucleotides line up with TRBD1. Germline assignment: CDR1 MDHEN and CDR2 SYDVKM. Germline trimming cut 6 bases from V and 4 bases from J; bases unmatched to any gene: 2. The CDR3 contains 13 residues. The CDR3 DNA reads TGTGCCAGCAGGGGACAGAATAATGAAAAACTGTTTTTT. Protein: CASRGQNNEKLFF.

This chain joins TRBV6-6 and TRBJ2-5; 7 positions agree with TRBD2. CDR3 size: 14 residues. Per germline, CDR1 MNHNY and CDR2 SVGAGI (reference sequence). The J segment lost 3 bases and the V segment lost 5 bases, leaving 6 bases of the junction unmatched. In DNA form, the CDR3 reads TGTGCCAGCAGTCCGGGGAGGGCCAAAGAGACCCAGTACTTC. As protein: CASSPGRAKETQYF.

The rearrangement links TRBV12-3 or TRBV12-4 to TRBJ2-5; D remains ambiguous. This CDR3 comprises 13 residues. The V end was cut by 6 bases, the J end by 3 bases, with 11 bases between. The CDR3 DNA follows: TGTGCCAGCAGCCCCTCACGGGAAGAGACCCAGTACTTC. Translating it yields CASSPSREETQYF.

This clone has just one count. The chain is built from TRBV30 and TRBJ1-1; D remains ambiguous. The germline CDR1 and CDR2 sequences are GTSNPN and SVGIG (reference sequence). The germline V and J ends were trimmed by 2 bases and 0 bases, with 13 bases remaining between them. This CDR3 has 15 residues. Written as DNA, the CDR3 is TGTGCCTGGAGTACCCCCGGGAAAGTGAACACTGAAGCTTTCTTT. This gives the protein CAWSTPGKVNTEAFF.